This note documents a single T cell receptor (beta chain) sequence. The source of the sample is a study of T-cell memory formation after mild COVID-19. V dropped 8 bases and J dropped 4 bases, with 14 bases sitting between them. This CDR3 spans 13 amino acids. CDR1 is MNHEY, CDR2 SVGAGI, per germline. Each CDR3 protein gets one entry after TCRdb re-called the 5' RACE reads with MiXCR. The sample holds about 350,000 distinct CDR3 sequences, around 28% seen once. Sequencing input: PBMCs or a T cell subset sorted from them (not recorded which). The clonotype was recovered from an adult woman who had mild COVID-19 (a few samples of this study predate the infection). Cell type and time point are not known. The J gene is TRBJ1-1, the V gene TRBV6-5, with D possibly TRBD1 on 5 matching bases. CDR3 bases: TGTGCCAGCTTAAAAGGGGCTTTCACTGAAGCTTTCTTT. Translating it yields CASLKGAFTEAFF.